A single sample gave rise to the 21 T cell receptor beta chains below, sequenced in a study of T cells expressing NK-cell markers. TCRdb re-called the 5' RACE reads; one entry per CDR3 protein, DNA not given. The sample holds 300,000 or so distinct CDR3 sequences. The sample was blood T cells: a sorted CD56 or NKG2C T cell subset, CD4+ or CD8+ T cells, or bulk PBMC T cells (not recorded which). All receptors come from a woman aged 18 to 75 in good health.

The chain is built from TRBV7-2 and TRBJ2-3; with no DNA, the TCRdb D assignment of TRBD2 cannot be verified. The CDR3 spans 14 residues. Germline assignment: CDR1 SGHTA and CDR2 FQGNSA. CDR3 in amino acids: CASSPGLPPDTQYF.

The V gene is TRBV29-1, the J gene TRBJ2-3; TCRdb designates TRBD1, a call that cannot be tested without DNA. The germline V gene encodes CDR1 SQVTM and CDR2 ANQGSEA. This CDR3 has 15 residues. The CDR3 here is CRLNRGFYNTDTQYF.

The chain is built from TRBV5-5 and TRBJ1-5; TCRdb's D call, TRBD1, is unchecked because there is no DNA. This CDR3 has 15 residues. Germline assignment: CDR1 SGHKS and CDR2 YYEKEE (reference sequence). CDR3 sequence: CASSPDRASNQPQHF.

The chain couples TRBV21-1 to TRBJ2-7. TRBV21-1 is annotated as a pseudogene. The CDR3 has 11 amino acids. The CDR3 loop reads CASTGIDEQYF.

The chain has TRBV30 and TRBJ1-1; TCRdb's D call, TRBD1, is unchecked because there is no DNA. The length of the CDR3 is 13 residues. Germline V gene sequence: CDR1 GTSNPN, CDR2 SVGIG (reference sequence). CDR3 protein: CAWSDLGARGAFF.

This chain joins TRBV20-1 and TRBJ1-3. Per the germline V gene, CDR1 is DFQATT and CDR2 is SNEGSKA (reference sequence). The CDR3 contains 13 residues. CDR3 loop: CSARKGSGNTIYF.

The rearrangement links TRBV21-1 to TRBJ2-3; TCRdb's D call, TRBD1, is unchecked because there is no DNA. TRBV21-1 is recorded as a pseudogene. The CDR3 loop spans 17 amino acids. This CDR3 reads CASSKASRGPCTDTQYF.

The chain uses TRBV9 and TRBJ1-2; as DNA is missing, the TRBD1 call by TCRdb cannot be tested. The CDR3 is 14 amino acids. Germline CDR1 is SGDLS and CDR2 is YYNGEE. CDR3 in amino acids: CASSPRQVPYGYTF.

The CDR3 reads CAIGLAGAADTQYF. The chain couples TRBV10-3 to TRBJ2-3; no DNA is available, so the TRBD2 call from TCRdb remains unchecked. Germline CDR1 is ENHRY and CDR2 is SYGVKD. The CDR3 contains 14 residues.

The chain has TRBV4-2 and TRBJ2-5; the TRBD2 assignment by TCRdb is unverifiable without DNA. CDR1 LGHNA and CDR2 YNFKEQ come from the germline V gene. The CDR3 extends over 20 amino acids. The CDR3 region is CASSQDSGTSGGYYQETQYF.

V is TRBV4-3 and J is TRBJ2-7; TCRdb gives TRBD2 as the D gene, but with no DNA this cannot be confirmed. From germline, CDR1 is LGHNA and CDR2 YSLEER. The CDR3 has 17 amino acids. CDR3 region: CASSQGTSGSPIDEQYF.

The rearrangement uses TRBV20-1 and TRBJ1-2; TCRdb proposes TRBD1, but this gene call is untestable without DNA. Germline V gives CDR1 DFQATT, CDR2 SNEGSKA (reference sequence). The CDR3 length is 14 residues. CDR3: CSATTLDRAGGYTF.

V gene TRBV7-9 combines with J gene TRBJ1-5. The CDR3 is 14 residues long. The germline V gene encodes CDR1 SEHNR and CDR2 FQNEAQ (reference sequence). CDR3 residues: CASSLGADNQPQHF.

The rearrangement uses TRBV12-3 or TRBV12-4 and TRBJ1-4; TCRdb names TRBD1, which stays unverified in the absence of DNA. CDR3 length equals 15 residues. Here the CDR3 reads CASSLFRQGGEKLFF.

J is TRBJ2-2 and V is TRBV6-2 or TRBV6-3; lacking DNA, the TRBD2 call made by TCRdb goes unchecked. Germline loops: CDR1 MNHEY, CDR2 SVGEGT. CDR3 length: 15 residues. The chain's CDR3 is CASSPASPNTGELFF.

The chain uses TRBV6-1 and TRBJ1-5; TCRdb designates TRBD1, a call that cannot be tested without DNA. Germline V gene sequence: CDR1 MNHNS, CDR2 SASEGT. This CDR3 region has 15 residues. The CDR3 sequence is CASNPAGGSNQPQHF.

This CDR3 reads CASSLSGSSAYTGELFF. The chain employs TRBV4-2 and TRBJ2-2. Germline V lookup: CDR1 LGHNA, CDR2 YNFKEQ. There are 17 residues in the CDR3.

This chain joins TRBV12-3 or TRBV12-4 and TRBJ2-1; no DNA is available, so the TRBD1 call from TCRdb remains unchecked. The CDR3 extends over 12 amino acids. Here the CDR3 reads CASSPNPGGGFF.

The V and J genes are TRBV29-1 and TRBJ2-1; there is no DNA to check the TCRdb D call of TRBD2. The CDR3 has 13 residues. CDR1 and CDR2 (germline): SQVTM, ANQGSEA. The CDR3 protein is CSVEGGRTNEQFF.

The CDR3: CSVVRGTGGDIQYF. This sequence joins TRBV29-1 and TRBJ2-4; without DNA, the TCRdb call of TRBD1 cannot be checked. Germline CDR1 is SQVTM and CDR2 is ANQGSEA. The CDR3 runs 14 residues.

The chain links TRBV20-1 to TRBJ2-3. The CDR3 has 15 residues. Germline lookup yields CDR1 DFQATT and CDR2 SNEGSKA (reference sequence). This CDR3 is CSARDPSGVTDTQYF.